These 27 T cell receptor beta chains were all obtained from the same sample, sequenced in a study of a mutant IDH1 vaccine in newly diagnosed glioma. Time point reported: week 11, during vaccination. Mutant IDH1 20-mer peptide, at 300 ug, made up each vaccine dose, with topical imiquimod. TCRdb keeps only in-frame clones here, not all; method: immunoSEQ multiplex PCR. The sample records some 64,000 clones, 65% to 85% being singletons. These receptors' antigens are unknown. Sequenced material: PBMCs, taken from a glioma patient whose treatment included an IDH1 peptide vaccine. Receptor source: a woman between 50 and 59 years old with glioma.

This chain connects TRBV11-2 to TRBJ2-7; 7 nucleotides align to TRBD1. V shed 2 bases, J shed 6 bases, and the junction held 4 bases outside the gene matches. This CDR3 region has 13 residues. CDR1 is SGHAT, CDR2 FQNNGV, per germline. CDR3 residues: CASSLRGRTEQYF. In nucleotides, the CDR3 is TGTGCCAGCAGCTTAAGGGGGCGCACCGAGCAGTACTTC. Using reference TRBV11-2 and TRBJ2-7 for the parts outside the CDR3, the full variable domain is EAGVAQSPRYKIIEKRQSVAFWCNPISGHATLYWYQQILGQGPKLLIQFQNNGVVDDSQLPKDRFSAERLKGVDSTLKIQPAKLEDSAVYLCASSLRGRTEQYFGPGTRLTVT.

The rearrangement links TRBV10-3 to TRBJ2-7; D may match TRBD1 or TRBD2 (5 bases each). The CDR3 consists of 13 residues. Germline CDR1 and CDR2: ENHRY and SYGVKD. The germline V and J ends were trimmed by 11 bases and 1 base, with 15 bases remaining between them. CDR3: CASAGASSYEQYF. As DNA, the CDR3 is TGTGCCTCCGCCGGGGCCAGTTCCTACGAGCAGTACTTC.

The chain combines TRBV6-1 with TRBJ1-2; TRBD1 agrees at 10 bases. The J segment lost 5 bases and the V segment lost 4 bases, leaving 10 bases of the junction unmatched. This CDR3 has 16 residues. CDR1 and CDR2 from the germline V gene are MNHNS and SASEGT. CDR3 coding DNA: TGTGCCAGCAGTGCGCACCCCCCGGGACAGGGGTATGGCTACACCTTC. Its protein is CASSAHPPGQGYGYTF.

V and J are TRBV28 and TRBJ2-7; D remains unclear. Trimming pared 8 bases from V and 0 bases from J, leaving 14 bases between. The CDR3 is made up of 14 amino acids. Looked up from germline, CDR1 is MDHEN and CDR2 is SYDVKM. The CDR3: CASVQRLTSYEQYF. The DNA for the CDR3 is TGTGCCAGCGTGCAGAGACTTACCTCCTACGAGCAGTACTTC.

The genes are TRBV9 and TRBJ2-3, with 11 bases lining up with TRBD2. V was pared by 1 base and J by 0 bases, with 7 bases of the junction left unmatched. The CDR3 totals 18 residues. Germline CDR1 is SGDLS and CDR2 is YYNGEE. The CDR3 DNA sequence: TGTGCCAGCAGCGTACCGCTAGCGGGGGGCGCTAGCACAGATACGCAGTATTTT. It is translated as CASSVPLAGGASTDTQYF. Complete variable domain (other parts from reference TRBV9 and TRBJ2-3): DSGVTQTPKHLITATGQRVTLRCSPRSGDLSVYWYQQSLDQGLQFLIQYYNGEERAKGNILERFSAQQFPDLHSELNLSSLELGDSALYFCASSVPLAGGASTDTQYFGPGTRLTVL.

This sequence joins TRBV5-1 and TRBJ1-1, with D possibly being TRBD1 (5 bases). The V end lost 3 bases, the J end lost 0 bases, and 9 bases lay between the germline ends. Germline loops: CDR1 SGHRS, CDR2 YFSETQ. The CDR3 contains 14 residues. This CDR3 is CASSSTVMNTEAFF. The CDR3 DNA sequence: TGCGCCAGCAGCTCGACAGTAATGAACACTGAAGCTTTCTTT.

The gene calls are TRBV7-3 and TRBJ2-1; D is uncertain. Per germline, CDR1 SGHTA and CDR2 FQGTGA. This CDR3 is 17 amino acids long. Trimming shortened V by 0 bases and J by 0 bases, and 12 bases separated the two germline ends. The CDR3 region is CASSLTFWVRSYNEQFF. The CDR3 region has the DNA TGTGCCAGCAGCTTAACGTTTTGGGTCCGCTCCTACAATGAGCAGTTCTTC.

This clone showed up just once. The chain uses TRBV9 and TRBJ2-1; 8 bases match TRBD2. CDR1 is SGDLS, CDR2 YYNGEE, per germline. V lost 0 bases to trimming and J lost 5 bases; unmatched junction nucleotides: 4. The CDR3 runs 15 residues. This chain's CDR3 is CASSVGQRGNNEQFF. The CDR3 DNA reads as TGTGCCAGCAGCGTAGGCCAGCGGGGGAACAATGAGCAGTTCTTC.

The genes are TRBV9 and TRBJ1-1; no definite D call. The CDR3 sequence is 14 residues long. Trimming removed 0 bases at V and 1 base at J, with 7 bases between. Germline assignment: CDR1 SGDLS and CDR2 YYNGEE. The CDR3 spells CASSVESGNTEAFF. Written as DNA, the CDR3 is TGTGCCAGCAGCGTAGAGTCGGGGAACACTGAAGCTTTCTTT.

The J gene is TRBJ2-3, the V gene TRBV5-8; D gene uncertain. Trimming left V 0 bases short and J 9 bases short, with 20 bases between. This CDR3 has 16 residues. CDR1 is SGHTS, CDR2 YDEGEE, per germline. The CDR3 reads CASSLEVSSVPSTQYF. CDR3 nucleotides: TGTGCCAGCAGCTTGGAGGTTTCGAGCGTTCCGTCAACGCAGTATTTT.

In nucleotides, the CDR3 is TGCAGTGCTAGCCAGGGGTCTGGCTACACCTTC. Its translation is CSASQGSGYTF. This sequence joins TRBV20-1 and TRBJ1-2; weak D call: TRBD1 (6 bases). Per the germline V gene, CDR1 is DFQATT and CDR2 is SNEGSKA (reference sequence). The CDR3 is 11 residues long. V shed 3 bases and J shed 7 bases, with 9 bases lying between them.

The chain links TRBV6-5 to TRBJ2-3, with D uncertain. V was cut by 6 bases and J by 5 bases, with 9 bases left in between. The CDR3 spans 12 residues. Looked up from germline, CDR1 is MNHEY and CDR2 is SVGAGI. The CDR3 region is CASRDPGDTQYF. CDR3 DNA sequence: TGTGCCAGCAGGGACCCCGGAGATACGCAGTATTTT.

This chain links TRBV9 with TRBJ1-4; D unresolved. The CDR3 covers 18 residues. Trimming removed 0 bases at V and 0 bases at J, with 15 bases between. Germline CDR1 is SGDLS and CDR2 is YYNGEE. The CDR3 is CASSVGTPTAATNEKLFF. CDR3 in DNA: TGTGCCAGCAGCGTAGGCACCCCAACGGCCGCAACTAATGAAAAACTGTTTTTT.

The V gene is TRBV5-1, the J gene TRBJ2-7, with a tentative D call TRBD1 (5 bases). CDR3 length: 16 residues. V was trimmed by 4 bases and J by 0 bases, leaving 17 bases between them. Germline V gene data show CDR1 as SGHRS and CDR2 as YFSETQ. This chain's CDR3 is CASSRHWTNNSYEQYF. The CDR3 DNA reads TGCGCCAGCAGCCGCCACTGGACAAATAACTCCTACGAGCAGTACTTC.

V usage is TRBV5-6 and J usage is TRBJ2-2; D might be TRBD2 (6 bases). With 3 bases removed from V and 2 bases from J, the gap between germline ends came to 14 bases. The CDR3 covers 16 residues. Germline V gene sequence: CDR1 SGHDT, CDR2 YYEEEE. The CDR3 nucleotides are TGTGCCAGCAGCTCGTTCGGGGGATCTAACACCGGGGAGCTGTTTTTT. It specifies CASSSFGGSNTGELFF.

The CDR3, as DNA: TGTGCCAGCAGCCCGCCGGGACAGCAACGCTCTGGGGCCAACGTCCTGACTTTC. Its translation is CASSPPGQQRSGANVLTF. This chain joins TRBV7-3 and TRBJ2-6; the match to TRBD1 covers 7 bases. The CDR3 loop spans 18 amino acids. J was trimmed by 0 bases and V by 5 bases; bases with no gene match: 10. The germline CDR1 and CDR2 sequences are SGHTA and FQGTGA.

This clone was seen once. This sequence joins TRBV19 and TRBJ1-2, with D tentatively TRBD1 (6 bases). The length of the CDR3 is 12 residues. Per the germline V gene, CDR1 is LNHDA and CDR2 is SQIVND (reference sequence). V lost 8 bases, J lost 3 bases, and 10 bases lay in between. The CDR3 nucleotides are TGTGCCAGTGAAGGGGGGGACTATGGCTACACCTTC. Translating it yields CASEGGDYGYTF.

V gene TRBV5-1 combines with J gene TRBJ2-5; D is possibly TRBD2 (5 bases). Germline V gives CDR1 SGHRS, CDR2 YFSETQ. V was pared by 1 base and J by 2 bases, with 15 bases between. The CDR3 extends over 16 amino acids. The CDR3 region is CASSLNFPGLQETQYF. In DNA form, the CDR3 reads TGCGCCAGCAGCTTGAATTTCCCGGGGTTACAAGAGACCCAGTACTTC.

This clone has more than one count but fewer than ten. The chain has TRBV4-3 and TRBJ1-1, with TRBD1 matching 8 bases. CDR3 size: 13 residues. V was clipped by 4 bases and J by 4 bases; unmatched bases: 2. CDR1 and CDR2 (germline): LGHNA, YSLEER. This CDR3 reads CASSLGQGTEAFF. As DNA, the CDR3 is TGCGCCAGCAGCCTAGGACAGGGCACTGAAGCTTTCTTT.

This clone was recorded once. The chain uses TRBV9 and TRBJ2-3, with 8 bases identical to TRBD1. With 0 bases clipped from V and 0 bases from J, the junction kept 3 bases outside the gene matches. This CDR3 has 16 amino acids. The germline V gene has CDR1 SGDLS and CDR2 YYNGEE. The CDR3 sequence: CASSVEGQASTDTQYF. The CDR3 DNA is TGTGCCAGCAGCGTAGAGGGACAGGCTAGCACAGATACGCAGTATTTT.

This rearrangement joins TRBV7-3 to TRBJ1-2; no definite D call. Germline V lookup: CDR1 SGHTA, CDR2 FQGTGA. Trimming shortened V by 5 bases and J by 3 bases, and 16 bases separated the two germline ends. The CDR3 covers 15 residues. This CDR3 is CASSEDLLGDYGYTF. DNA for the CDR3: TGTGCCAGCAGCGAGGACCTCTTGGGAGACTATGGCTACACCTTC.

The gene calls are TRBV4-2 and TRBJ2-3; 8 nucleotides align to TRBD2. V gave up 1 base and J gave up 1 base; unmatched junction bases: 4. This CDR3 contains 16 residues. The germline V gene has CDR1 LGHNA and CDR2 YNFKEQ. In DNA form, the CDR3 reads TGTGCCAGCAGCCAAGGGGGTAGCGGGGGCACAGATACGCAGTATTTT. This codes for CASSQGGSGGTDTQYF.

CDR3 loop: CASSPLGEGSWNTIYF. As DNA, the CDR3 is TGTGCCAGCAGCCCTCTTGGTGAAGGTAGTTGGAACACCATATATTTT. V is TRBV14 and J is TRBJ1-3; D remains unclear. Germline CDR1 and CDR2: SGHDN and FVKESK. CDR3 size: 16 residues. V was trimmed by 4 bases and J by 7 bases, leaving 20 bases between them.

The chain uses TRBV7-9 and TRBJ2-7; 8 nucleotides line up with TRBD2. This CDR3 has 15 residues. Germline V gene data show CDR1 as SEHNR and CDR2 as FQNEAQ (reference sequence). With V trimmed by 7 bases and J by 1 base, 9 bases remained unmatched. CDR3 sequence (DNA): TGTGCCAGCACTCACTCGGGGGGGAGGTCCTACGAGCAGTACTTC. Translated, it gives CASTHSGGRSYEQYF.

The chain combines TRBV7-6 with TRBJ2-7; 8 bases agree with TRBD2. Germline CDR1 and CDR2: SGHVS and FNYEAQ. The CDR3 runs 17 residues. After removal of 3 bases from V and 0 bases from J, the junction contained 10 bases not matched to a gene. The CDR3 bases are TGTGCCAGCAGCTTTACCCCTAGCGGGCGAAGCTCCTACGAGCAGTACTTC. Translation gives CASSFTPSGRSSYEQYF.

The gene calls are TRBV10-3 and TRBJ1-2; 8 positions match TRBD1. The CDR3 has 16 residues. Germline assignment: CDR1 ENHRY and CDR2 SYGVKD. V lost 2 bases, J lost 3 bases, and 8 bases stayed unmatched. The CDR3 bases are TGTGCCATCAGTGAGAGACAGGGGATTGTTGACTATGGCTACACCTTC. It translates to CAISERQGIVDYGYTF.

The rearrangement uses TRBV7-9 and TRBJ1-1; the match to TRBD1 covers 10 bases. CDR3 length: 16 amino acids. Germline V gene data show CDR1 as SEHNR and CDR2 as FQNEAQ (reference sequence). Trimming removed 2 bases from V and 4 bases from J; junction bases left unmatched: 7. DNA of the CDR3: TGTGCCAGCAGCTTATTGAGGGGGACAGGGGTCACTGAAGCTTTCTTT. It specifies CASSLLRGTGVTEAFF.